The 7 T cell receptor beta chains reported below all come from one sample, sequenced in a study of cytomegalovirus exposure and HLA in healthy donors. PCR employed 60 Vbeta and 13 Jbeta primers. Clones were read by immunoSEQ multiplex PCR, and TCRdb kept only the in-frame ones, dropping some. The sample contains just under 95,000 clones, 84% of which appear only once. Sequencing input: PBMCs. The receptors were sampled from a woman under 30 in good health and CMV-seropositive.

The rearrangement uses TRBV2 and TRBJ1-1, with TRBD1 as a possible D gene (5 bases). V shed 7 bases and J shed 3 bases, with 9 bases lying between them. The germline gives CDR1 SNHLY, CDR2 FYNNEI. The CDR3 runs to 12 residues. CDR3 nucleotides: TGTGCCAGCAAAGGGGACTACACTGAAGCTTTCTTT. This encodes CASKGDYTEAFF.

The chain is built from TRBV30 and TRBJ2-6; 9 positions match TRBD1. The CDR3 runs 17 residues. CDR1 and CDR2 (germline): GTSNPN, SVGIG (reference sequence). J lost 0 bases, V lost 5 bases, and 8 bases had no gene match. CDR3 DNA sequence: TGTGCCTGGTGGGACAGGGTGGGGTTCTCTGGGGCCAACGTCCTGACTTTC. As protein: CAWWDRVGFSGANVLTF. The variable domain in full, completed from reference TRBV30 and TRBJ2-6, reads SQTIHQWPATLVQPVGSPLSLECTVEGTSNPNLYWYRQAAGRGLQLLFYSVGIGQISSEVPQNLSASRPQDRQFILSSKKLLLSDSGFYLCAWWDRVGFSGANVLTFGAGSRLTVL.

This clone was seen more than once but under ten times. The V gene is TRBV6-4, the J gene TRBJ2-7; TRBD1 is a possible D gene (6 bases). This CDR3 region has 14 residues. V was shortened by 10 bases and J by 2 bases, with 18 bases between the two germline ends. Looked up from germline, CDR1 is MRHNA and CDR2 is SNTAGT. The CDR3 DNA sequence: TGTGCCACCTCAGTGGGGGCCCCCACCTACGAGCAGTACTTC. Its translation: CATSVGAPTYEQYF.

V usage is TRBV7-9 and J usage is TRBJ2-4; no reliable D call. CDR1 SEHNR and CDR2 FQNEAQ come from the germline V gene (reference sequence). CDR3 length: 13 amino acids. V lost 1 base to trimming and J lost 8 bases, with 9 bases between them. The CDR3 region has the DNA TGTGCCAGCAGCTTAGTAGTCCACGACATTCAGTACTTC. This codes for CASSLVVHDIQYF. The complete variable domain, with remaining parts taken from reference TRBV7-9 and TRBJ2-4, reads DTGVSQNPRHKITKRGQNVTFRCDPISEHNRLYWYRQTLGQGPEFLTYFQNEAQLEKSRLLSDRFSAERPKGSFSTLEIQRTEQGDSAMYLCASSLVVHDIQYFGAGTRLSVL.

The chain carries TRBV4-2 and TRBJ2-7, with 7 nucleotides matching TRBD2. The CDR3 runs 16 residues. CDR1 is LGHNA and CDR2 is YNFKEQ in the germline V gene. V lost 0 bases and J lost 3; bases outside the gene matches: 8. DNA for the CDR3: TGTGCCAGCAGCCAAGAGACGGAGGGACTAAACTACGAGCAGTACTTC. Protein product: CASSQETEGLNYEQYF.

The rearrangement links TRBV5-1 to TRBJ1-3; D might be TRBD1 (6 bases). The CDR3 consists of 16 residues. Germline CDR1 is SGHRS and CDR2 is YFSETQ. V lost 0 bases to trimming and J lost 7 bases, with 17 bases between them. CDR3 nucleotide sequence: TGCGCCAGCAGCTTGGCCGCCTTAGGCAGGGGTAACACCATATATTTT. It yields the protein CASSLAALGRGNTIYF.

This chain connects TRBV14 to TRBJ1-6; unclear D gene. Looked up from germline, CDR1 is SGHDN and CDR2 is FVKESK. Trimming pared 1 base from V and 7 bases from J, leaving 11 bases between. The CDR3 is 15 amino acids. In DNA, the CDR3 is TGTGCCAGCAGCCAAGTTTCCCTAATGAATTCACCCCTCCACTTT. Protein product: CASSQVSLMNSPLHF.